This record concerns one T cell receptor (beta chain) sequence. Its matching antigen is unknown. A split of CD4+ cells into CD45RA+ naive and CD45RA-negative memory subsets was performed. Method: immunoSEQ multiplex PCR; TCRdb's copy keeps in-frame clones and lacks some. The sample lists 1.6 million or so clones, 98% occurring once. This entry comes from a study of shared clonotypes between healthy human individuals. For the study at large: A couple of women and a few men aged 18 to 49 served as donors.

General study points: Large sequencing depth failed to make sorted-subset sequencing complete, rarefaction showed. Clonotypes that were shared across a few donors made up around 5% of naive CD4 clonotypes.

The source material was naive CD4+ T cells sorted from blood. This sample's subset: CD45RA+ positively selected. The receptor's source is a man aged 25 to 40 in good health.

The chain's CDR3 is CSARRSSEQFF. The CDR3, as DNA: TGCAGTGCTAGACGTTCATCTGAGCAGTTCTTC. This sequence joins TRBV20-1 and TRBJ2-1, with D hard to call. The CDR3 contains 11 residues. V shed 2 bases and J shed 9 bases, with 8 bases lying between them. Germline CDR1 DFQATT, CDR2 SNEGSKA (reference sequence).